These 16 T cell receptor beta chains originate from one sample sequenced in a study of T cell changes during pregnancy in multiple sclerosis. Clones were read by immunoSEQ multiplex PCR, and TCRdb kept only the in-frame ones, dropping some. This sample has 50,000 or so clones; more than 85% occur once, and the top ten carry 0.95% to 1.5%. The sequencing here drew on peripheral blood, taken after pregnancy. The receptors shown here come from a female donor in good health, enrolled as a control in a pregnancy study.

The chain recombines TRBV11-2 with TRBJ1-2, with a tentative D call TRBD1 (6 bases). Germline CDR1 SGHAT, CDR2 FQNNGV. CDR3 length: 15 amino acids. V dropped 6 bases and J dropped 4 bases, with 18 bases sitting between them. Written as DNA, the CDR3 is TGTGCCAGCAGACAATCACAGGGAGTTGGCTATGGCTACACCTTC. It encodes CASRQSQGVGYGYTF. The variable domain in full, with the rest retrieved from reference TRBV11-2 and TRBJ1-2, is EAGVAQSPRYKIIEKRQSVAFWCNPISGHATLYWYQQILGQGPKLLIQFQNNGVVDDSQLPKDRFSAERLKGVDSTLKIQPAKLEDSAVYLCASRQSQGVGYGYTFGSGTRLTVV.

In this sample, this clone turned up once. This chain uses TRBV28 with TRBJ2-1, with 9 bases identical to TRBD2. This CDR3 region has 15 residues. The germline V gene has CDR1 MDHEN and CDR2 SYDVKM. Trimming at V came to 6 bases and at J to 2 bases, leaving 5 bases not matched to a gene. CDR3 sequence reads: CASSRAGGTYNEQFF. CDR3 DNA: TGTGCCAGCAGCAGAGCGGGAGGCACCTACAATGAGCAGTTCTTC.

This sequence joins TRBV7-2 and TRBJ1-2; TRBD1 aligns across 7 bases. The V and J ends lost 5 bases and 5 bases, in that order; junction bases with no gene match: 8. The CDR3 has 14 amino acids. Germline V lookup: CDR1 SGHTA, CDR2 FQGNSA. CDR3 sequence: CASSPTGDGYGYTF. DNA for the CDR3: TGTGCCAGCAGCCCCACAGGGGATGGGTATGGCTACACCTTC.

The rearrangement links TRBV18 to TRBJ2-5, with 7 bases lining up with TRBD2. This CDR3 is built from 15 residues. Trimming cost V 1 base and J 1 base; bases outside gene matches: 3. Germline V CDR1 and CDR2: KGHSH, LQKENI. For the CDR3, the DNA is TGTGCCAGCTCACCACTGGGAGGGACCCAAGAGACCCAGTACTTC. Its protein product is CASSPLGGTQETQYF.

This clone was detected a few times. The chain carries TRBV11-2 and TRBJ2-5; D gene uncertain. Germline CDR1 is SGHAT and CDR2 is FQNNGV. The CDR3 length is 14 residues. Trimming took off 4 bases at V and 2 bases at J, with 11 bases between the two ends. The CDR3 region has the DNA TGTGCCAGCAGCTCCCTGGGCTGGCAAGAGACCCAGTACTTC. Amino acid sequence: CASSSLGWQETQYF.

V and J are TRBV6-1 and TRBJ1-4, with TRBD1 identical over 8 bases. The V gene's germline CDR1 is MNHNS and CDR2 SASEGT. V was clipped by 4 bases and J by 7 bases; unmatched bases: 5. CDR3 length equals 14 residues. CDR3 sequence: CASSGAGTGEKLFF. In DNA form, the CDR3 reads TGTGCCAGCAGTGGTGCCGGGACAGGTGAAAAACTGTTTTTT.

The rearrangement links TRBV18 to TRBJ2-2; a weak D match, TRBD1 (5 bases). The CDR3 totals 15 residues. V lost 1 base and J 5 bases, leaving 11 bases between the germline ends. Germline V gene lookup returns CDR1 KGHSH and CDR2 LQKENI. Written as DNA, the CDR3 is TGTGCCAGCTCACCACAGTTAGCAGGGACCGGGGAGCTGTTTTTT. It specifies CASSPQLAGTGELFF.

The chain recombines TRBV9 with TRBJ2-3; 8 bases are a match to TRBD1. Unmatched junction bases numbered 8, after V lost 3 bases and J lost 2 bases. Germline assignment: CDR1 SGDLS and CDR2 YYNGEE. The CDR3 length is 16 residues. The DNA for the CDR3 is TGTGCCAGCAGCGCGGGGACAGGACTAAACACAGATACGCAGTATTTT. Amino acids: CASSAGTGLNTDTQYF.

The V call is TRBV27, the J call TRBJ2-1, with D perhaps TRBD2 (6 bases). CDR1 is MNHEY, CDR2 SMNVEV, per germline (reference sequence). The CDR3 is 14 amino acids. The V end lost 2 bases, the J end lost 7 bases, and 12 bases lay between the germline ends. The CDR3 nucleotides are TGTGCCAGCAGTTTAAACTTTGGAGGGAATGAGCAGTTCTTC. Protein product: CASSLNFGGNEQFF.

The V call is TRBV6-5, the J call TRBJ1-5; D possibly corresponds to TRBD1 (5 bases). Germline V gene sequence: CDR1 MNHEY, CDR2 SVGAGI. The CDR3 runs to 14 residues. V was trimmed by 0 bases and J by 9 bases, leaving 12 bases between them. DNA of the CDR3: TGTGCCAGCAGTTACTCGATCGGGGGACGGCCCCAGCATTTT. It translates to CASSYSIGGRPQHF.

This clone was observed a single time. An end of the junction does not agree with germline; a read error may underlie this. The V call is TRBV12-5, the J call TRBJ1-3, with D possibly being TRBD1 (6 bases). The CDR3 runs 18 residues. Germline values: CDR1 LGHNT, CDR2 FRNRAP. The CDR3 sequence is CASGLVIWGGLSGSTIYF. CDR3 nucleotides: TGTGCTAGTGGTTTGGTAATATGGGGGGGCCTCTCTGGAAGCACCATATATTTT.

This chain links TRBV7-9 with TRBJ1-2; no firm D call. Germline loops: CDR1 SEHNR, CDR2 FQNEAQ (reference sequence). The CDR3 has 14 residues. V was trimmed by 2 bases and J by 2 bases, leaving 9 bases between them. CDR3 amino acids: CASSLLGGNYGYTF. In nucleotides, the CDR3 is TGTGCCAGCAGCTTATTAGGCGGGAACTATGGCTACACCTTC.

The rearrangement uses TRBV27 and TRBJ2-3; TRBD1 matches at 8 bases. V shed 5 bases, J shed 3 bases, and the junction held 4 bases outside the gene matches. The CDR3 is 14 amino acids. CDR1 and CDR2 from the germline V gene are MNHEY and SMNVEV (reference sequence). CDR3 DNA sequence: TGTGCCAGCAGTCCCGACAGGGGAACAGATACGCAGTATTTT. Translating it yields CASSPDRGTDTQYF.

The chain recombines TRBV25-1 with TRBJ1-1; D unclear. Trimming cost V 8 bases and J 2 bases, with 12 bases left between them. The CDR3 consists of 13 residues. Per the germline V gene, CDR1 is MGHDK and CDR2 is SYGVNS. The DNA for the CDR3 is TGTGCCAGCGCCCTGGGAGGCAACACTGAAGCTTTCTTT. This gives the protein CASALGGNTEAFF. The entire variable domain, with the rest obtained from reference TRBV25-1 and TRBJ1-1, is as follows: EADIYQTPRYLVIGTGKKITLECSQTMGHDKMYWYQQDPGMELHLIHYSYGVNSTEKGDLSSESTVSRIRTEHFPLTLESARPSHTSQYLCASALGGNTEAFFGQGTRLTVV.

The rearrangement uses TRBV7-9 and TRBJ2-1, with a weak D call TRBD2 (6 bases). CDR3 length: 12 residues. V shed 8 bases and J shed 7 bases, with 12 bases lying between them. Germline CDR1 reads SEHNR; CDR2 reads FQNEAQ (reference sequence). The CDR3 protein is CASHLRENEQFF. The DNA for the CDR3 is TGTGCCAGCCACCTCCGGGAGAATGAGCAGTTCTTC. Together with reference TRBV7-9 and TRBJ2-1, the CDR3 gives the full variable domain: DTGVSQNPRHKITKRGQNVTFRCDPISEHNRLYWYRQTLGQGPEFLTYFQNEAQLEKSRLLSDRFSAERPKGSFSTLEIQRTEQGDSAMYLCASHLRENEQFFGPGTRLTVL.

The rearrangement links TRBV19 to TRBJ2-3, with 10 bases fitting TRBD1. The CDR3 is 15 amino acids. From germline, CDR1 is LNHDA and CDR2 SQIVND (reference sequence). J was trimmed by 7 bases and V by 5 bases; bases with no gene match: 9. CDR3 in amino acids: CASSPQGQGRHTQYF. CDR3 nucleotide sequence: TGTGCCAGTAGTCCGCAGGGACAGGGGCGCCATACGCAGTATTTT.